These T cell receptor beta chains were read from a single sample in a study. Via MiXCR, TCRdb re-called the 5' RACE reads, giving one row per CDR3 protein. Among roughly 38,000 distinct CDR3 sequences listed, 15% to 20% were seen once. The specimen sequenced was naive CD4+ T cells sorted from a lymph node. The receptors come from a female donor with breast cancer. Both conserved end residues are part of each CDR3. The D gene is left open where the match is weak. Rows may omit the clone size; those that give it use once, few, many or a size class.

>.|17|.|TRBJ2-7|TRBV5-1
CASSPDGLTRGSYEQYF
TGCGCCAGCAGCCCCGACGGGTTGACTAGAGGGTCCTACGAGCAGTACTTC
>few|16|TRBD2|TRBJ2-2|TRBV5-1
CASSPRTSGITGELFF
TGCGCCAGCAGCCCAAGGACTAGCGGTATCACCGGGGAGCTGTTTTTT
>.|14|TRBD2|TRBJ2-7|TRBV20-1
CSARSGGSSYEQYF
TGCAGTGCTAGATCGGGGGGGAGCTCCTACGAGCAGTACTTC
>.|14|.|TRBJ2-7|TRBV7-6
CASSSPGGGYEQYF
TGTGCCAGCAGCTCACCCGGAGGTGGATACGAGCAGTACTTC
>.|18|TRBD2|TRBJ2-1|TRBV24-1
CATSDSLPSGGSYNEQFF
TGTGCCACCAGTGATTCCCTCCCTAGCGGGGGCTCCTACAATGAGCAGTTCTTC
>few|13|.|TRBJ1-1|TRBV2
CASSEVGITEAFF
TGTGCCAGCAGTGAGGTGGGCATCACTGAAGCTTTCTTT
>many|16|.|TRBJ2-1|TRBV10-3
CAISATDQSSYNEQFF
TGTGCCATCAGTGCCACCGACCAAAGCTCCTACAATGAGCAGTTCTTC
>.|13|.|TRBJ2-1|TRBV7-3
CASSLRGTGKQFF
TGTGCCAGCAGCTTACGGGGTACCGGTAAGCAGTTCTTC
>many|13|TRBD1|TRBJ1-1|TRBV12-3/TRBV12-4
CASSPQTGTEAFF
TGTGCCAGCAGCCCACAGACAGGGACTGAAGCTTTCTTT
>few|13|.|TRBJ2-3|TRBV20-1
CSARGGAGDTQYF
TGCAGTGCTAGAGGGGGGGCCGGAGATACGCAGTATTTT
>.|14|.|TRBJ2-7|TRBV11-3
CASSPRDGDYEQYF
TGTGCCAGCAGCCCCCGGGACGGAGACTACGAGCAGTACTTC
>many|14|.|TRBJ1-5|TRBV5-1
CASSLGGRDQPQHF
TGCGCCAGCAGCTTGGGAGGGAGGGATCAGCCCCAGCATTTT
>many|10|.|TRBJ2-1|TRBV5-1
CASFHDEQFF
TGCGCCAGCTTCCACGATGAGCAGTTCTTC
>few|13|.|TRBJ2-7|TRBV5-1
CASKAGSSYEQYF
TGCGCCAGCAAGGCCGGTAGCTCCTACGAGCAGTACTTC
>many|15|TRBD2|TRBJ2-7|TRBV4-3
CASSQNRAGGYEQYF
TGCGCCAGCAGCCAAAACAGGGCGGGGGGTTACGAGCAGTACTTC
>.|13|.|TRBJ2-3|TRBV5-6
CASSKSLTDTQYF
TGTGCCAGCAGCAAATCCCTCACAGATACGCAGTATTTT
>few|15|.|TRBJ2-7|TRBV5-1
CASSLVDYQLYEQYF
TGCGCCAGCAGCTTGGTTGACTATCAACTCTACGAGCAGTACTTC
>.|15|TRBD2|TRBJ2-1|TRBV20-1
CSARGTSGTEGEQFF
TGCAGTGCTAGGGGAACTAGCGGCACCGAGGGTGAGCAGTTCTTC
>few|16|TRBD1|TRBJ2-3|TRBV7-3
CASSLEAGGRGGTQYF
TGTGCCAGCAGCTTAGAGGCAGGGGGCCGGGGAGGTACGCAGTATTTT
>.|17|TRBD2|TRBJ2-3|TRBV12-3/TRBV12-4
CASSASGRTSGGDTQYF
TGTGCCAGCAGCGCTTCCGGACGAACTAGCGGGGGAGATACGCAGTATTTT
>.|15|TRBD1|TRBJ1-3|TRBV6-5
CASSRDRQGRNTIYF
TGTGCCAGCAGTAGGGACAGACAGGGAAGAAACACCATATATTTT
>.|13|.|TRBJ2-2|TRBV3-1
CASSQGRPGELFF
TGTGCCAGCAGCCAGGGGCGGCCCGGGGAGCTGTTTTTT
>.|15|.|TRBJ1-2|TRBV7-9
CASSLANREGYGYTF
TGTGCCAGCAGCTTAGCGAACAGAGAAGGCTATGGCTACACCTTC
>.|13|.|TRBJ2-5|TRBV7-2
CASSLGVRETQYF
TGTGCCAGCAGCTTAGGGGTAAGAGAGACCCAGTACTTC
>few|16|TRBD1|TRBJ1-5|TRBV4-3
CASSQDNGQGQQPQHF
TGCGCCAGCAGCCAAGACAATGGACAGGGGCAGCAGCCCCAGCATTTT